This section outlines one TCR beta chain sequence together with its context. Its antigen remains unknown. Among the donors, all were healthy bone marrow donors. The entry originates in a study of cytomegalovirus exposure and HLA in healthy donors. Study outcomes and limitations: Presence/absence analyses assumed roughly uniform sequencing depth across donors, which may not hold.

Germline V gives CDR1 MGHRA, CDR2 YSYEKL. V was cut by 0 bases and J by 3 bases, with 6 bases left in between. The CDR3 covers 13 residues. This PCR relied on a set of 60 Vbeta primers and 13 Jbeta primers. The repertoire was sequenced with immunoSEQ multiplex PCR; TCRdb's copy has only in-frame clones and lacks some. The table has 150,000 to 200,000 clones, roughly 79% seen once. This chain uses TRBV4-1 with TRBJ2-7; D gene ambiguous. The sequence was obtained from a woman in her 50s in good health and CMV-seronegative. Sequenced input: PBMCs. CDR3 in DNA: TGCGCCAGCAGCCAAGACTTCGTCTACGAGCAGTACTTC. This codes for CASSQDFVYEQYF.